These 29 T cell receptor beta chains were sequenced from one sample in a study of radiotherapy plus CTLA-4 blockade in lung cancer. Data came from immunoSEQ multiplex PCR; TCRdb stores just in-frame clones and leaves some out. In the table there are about 77,000 clones, roughly four fifths of which are singletons. Sequenced here: peripheral blood, sampled from a patient treated with radiotherapy plus ipilimumab. The receptor set was obtained from a human donor with non-small cell lung cancer whose response to radiotherapy plus ipilimumab could not be evaluated.

This CDR3 is CASSPLVGGASEAFF. CDR3 bases: TGTGCCAGCAGCCCGTTGGTGGGGGGGGCTTCTGAAGCTTTCTTT. The chain links TRBV9 to TRBJ1-1, with a possible D match to TRBD1 (6 bases). There are 15 residues in the CDR3. The V end lost 4 bases, the J end lost 6 bases, and 19 bases lay between the germline ends. Germline V gene sequence: CDR1 SGDLS, CDR2 YYNGEE.

This clone rates as medium-sized. This chain joins TRBV7-9 and TRBJ2-7; 7 bases line up with TRBD1. The germline gives CDR1 SEHNR, CDR2 FQNEAQ (reference sequence). The CDR3 consists of 15 residues. The V gene end was trimmed by 1 base and the J gene end by 1 base; junction bases not matched to a gene: 4. In DNA, the CDR3 is TGTGCCAGCAGCTTAGTAGGGACAGAATCCTACGAGCAGTACTTC. It codes for CASSLVGTESYEQYF. The full variable domain, its missing parts supplied by reference TRBV7-9 and TRBJ2-7, is DTGVSQNPRHKITKRGQNVTFRCDPISEHNRLYWYRQTLGQGPEFLTYFQNEAQLEKSRLLSDRFSAERPKGSFSTLEIQRTEQGDSAMYLCASSLVGTESYEQYFGPGTRLTVT.

This clone occurred a few times. The CDR3 nucleotides are TGCGCCAGCAGCCAAGTGGGTTTCACTAGGTTTAGCAATCAGCCCCAGCATTTT. This codes for CASSQVGFTRFSNQPQHF. The chain recombines TRBV4-1 with TRBJ1-5; D not certain. This CDR3 comprises 18 residues. Looked up from germline, CDR1 is MGHRA and CDR2 is YSYEKL. V lost 1 base, J lost 0 bases, and 16 bases lay in between.

On this clone: Other nucleotide sequences in the sample specify the same CDR3. V gene TRBV15 combines with J gene TRBJ2-7; TRBD2 aligns across 11 bases. Germline trimming cut 5 bases from V and 4 bases from J; bases unmatched to any gene: 4. The CDR3 has 14 amino acids. Germline CDR1 and CDR2: LNHNV and YYDKDF (reference sequence). The DNA for the CDR3 is TGTGCCACCAGCGGGGGACTAGCGGAGTACGAGCAGTACTTC. Protein sequence: CATSGGLAEYEQYF.

V is TRBV28 and J is TRBJ2-7; TRBD1 agrees at 8 bases. V shed 3 bases, J shed 7 bases, and the junction held 5 bases outside the gene matches. Per germline, CDR1 MDHEN and CDR2 SYDVKM. The CDR3 runs 13 residues. The CDR3 reads CASSFDRGREQYF. CDR3 bases: TGTGCCAGCAGTTTCGACAGGGGAAGGGAGCAGTACTTC.

This clone was seen once. The V gene is TRBV11-2, the J gene TRBJ1-2, with unresolved D. V was cut by 1 base and J by 4 bases, with 10 bases left in between. The CDR3 extends over 14 amino acids. Germline V gene sequence: CDR1 SGHAT, CDR2 FQNNGV. This CDR3 reads CASSLGASLYGYTF. CDR3 bases: TGTGCCAGCAGCTTAGGGGCCAGCCTCTATGGCTACACCTTC.

The chain links TRBV7-2 to TRBJ1-1, with D possibly being TRBD1 (6 bases). Trimming shortened V by 2 bases and J by 4 bases, and 14 bases separated the two germline ends. CDR3 size: 15 residues. Germline V gives CDR1 SGHTA, CDR2 FQGNSA. CDR3 DNA sequence: TGTGCCAGCAGCTTAAACGAGGGAGGGGGCACTGAAGCTTTCTTT. Residues: CASSLNEGGGTEAFF. Using reference TRBV7-2 and TRBJ1-1 for the parts outside the CDR3, the full variable domain is GAGVSQSPSNKVTEKGKDVELRCDPISGHTALYWYRQSLGQGLEFLIYFQGNSAPDKSGLPSDRFSAERTGGSVSTLTIQRTQQEDSAVYLCASSLNEGGGTEAFFGQGTRLTVV.

The chain joins TRBV27 to TRBJ2-6; no reliable D call. Germline CDR1 MNHEY, CDR2 SMNVEV (reference sequence). The CDR3 is 13 amino acids. Trimming pared 3 bases from V and 3 bases from J, leaving 3 bases between. The CDR3 region is CASSFFGANVLTF. Here the CDR3 DNA reads TGTGCCAGCAGTTTCTTTGGGGCCAACGTCCTGACTTTC.

V and J are TRBV7-3 and TRBJ2-1; TRBD2 matches at 9 bases. Looked up from germline, CDR1 is SGHTA and CDR2 is FQGTGA. The V gene end was trimmed by 4 bases and the J gene end by 8 bases; junction bases not matched to a gene: 9. CDR3 size: 15 residues. In DNA, the CDR3 is TGTGCCAGCAGCTCTTTAGCGGGAGAGGTGTATGAGCAGTTCTTC. It translates to CASSSLAGEVYEQFF.

The J gene is TRBJ2-7, the V gene TRBV7-2; D possibly corresponds to TRBD1 (6 bases). The germline V gene encodes CDR1 SGHTA and CDR2 FQGNSA. Trimming shortened V by 2 bases and J by 3 bases, and 11 bases separated the two germline ends. The CDR3 has 14 amino acids. The CDR3 region has the DNA TGTGCCAGCAGCTTACGGACAGAGCTCTACGAGCAGTACTTC. Protein sequence: CASSLRTELYEQYF. Together with reference TRBV7-2 and TRBJ2-7, the CDR3 gives the full variable domain: GAGVSQSPSNKVTEKGKDVELRCDPISGHTALYWYRQSLGQGLEFLIYFQGNSAPDKSGLPSDRFSAERTGGSVSTLTIQRTQQEDSAVYLCASSLRTELYEQYFGPGTRLTVT.

V gene TRBV7-9 combines with J gene TRBJ2-1; TRBD2 aligns across 7 bases. Germline CDR1 reads SEHNR; CDR2 reads FQNEAQ (reference sequence). V trimming: 6 bases; J trimming: 5 bases; junction bases outside the gene matches: 10. CDR3 length: 15 amino acids. CDR3 sequence: CASSKPGLADNEQFF. CDR3 DNA: TGTGCCAGCAGTAAACCAGGGCTAGCGGACAATGAGCAGTTCTTC.

The chain is built from TRBV30 and TRBJ2-5; tentatively, D is TRBD2 (5 bases). The CDR3 consists of 12 residues. Trimming took off 2 bases at V and 5 bases at J, with 9 bases between the two ends. The germline V gene encodes CDR1 GTSNPN and CDR2 SVGIG (reference sequence). CDR3 sequence: CAWSLARETQYF. The CDR3 DNA is TGTGCCTGGAGTCTAGCAAGGGAGACCCAGTACTTC. Full variable domain (missing parts from reference TRBV30 and TRBJ2-5): SQTIHQWPATLVQPVGSPLSLECTVEGTSNPNLYWYRQAAGRGLQLLFYSVGIGQISSEVPQNLSASRPQDRQFILSSKKLLLSDSGFYLCAWSLARETQYFGPGTRLLVL.

The chain is built from TRBV20-1 and TRBJ1-1; unclear D gene. This CDR3 is built from 11 residues. Trimming removed 6 bases at V and 5 bases at J, with 10 bases between. CDR1 and CDR2 (germline): DFQATT, SNEGSKA (reference sequence). CDR3 in DNA: TGCAGTGCAAATCCGGGGACTGAAGCTTTCTTT. Encoded protein: CSANPGTEAFF.

This chain uses TRBV15 with TRBJ2-7; TRBD1 might be the D (6 bases). There are 15 residues in the CDR3. CDR1 is LNHNV, CDR2 YYDKDF, per germline (reference sequence). With 3 bases removed from V and 4 bases from J, the gap between germline ends came to 16 bases. Here the CDR3 DNA reads TGTGCCACCAGCAGCCAGCAGGGGCTCTCTTACGAGCAGTACTTC. It yields the protein CATSSQQGLSYEQYF.

The genes are TRBV6-6 and TRBJ1-2; no firm D call. The CDR3 runs 12 residues. From germline, CDR1 is MNHNY and CDR2 SVGAGI (reference sequence). V was shortened by 6 bases and J by 2 bases, with 7 bases between the two germline ends. CDR3: CASRILNYGYTF. In nucleotides, the CDR3 is TGTGCCAGCAGAATATTAAACTATGGCTACACCTTC.

The chain's CDR3 is CASSLDLGTAKETQYF. CDR3 nucleotides: TGTGCCAGCAGCTTAGACCTCGGGACAGCTAAAGAGACCCAGTACTTC. This chain connects TRBV11-2 to TRBJ2-5; TRBD1 agrees at 7 bases. The CDR3 contains 16 residues. Germline V gene lookup returns CDR1 SGHAT and CDR2 FQNNGV. V dropped 0 bases and J dropped 3; count of bases not matched to a gene: 7.

This clone occurred once. The J gene is TRBJ1-1, the V gene TRBV5-6, with D maybe TRBD1 (6 bases). This CDR3 spans 14 amino acids. V gave up 6 bases and J gave up 4 bases, with 16 bases separating them. Germline V lookup: CDR1 SGHDT, CDR2 YYEEEE. Written as DNA, the CDR3 is TGTGCCAGCACGAGAGGGCAGGGGATCACTGAAGCTTTCTTT. The encoded protein is CASTRGQGITEAFF.

This rearrangement joins TRBV5-1 to TRBJ1-1; TRBD1 aligns across 11 bases. J gave up 5 bases and V 0 bases, and 3 bases lay outside the gene matches. This CDR3 has 15 residues. Germline CDR1 is SGHRS and CDR2 is YFSETQ. This chain's CDR3 is CASSLEGQGVTEAFF. The CDR3 DNA sequence: TGCGCCAGCAGCTTGGAGGGACAGGGGGTGACTGAAGCTTTCTTT. The complete variable domain, with remaining parts taken from reference TRBV5-1 and TRBJ1-1, reads KAGVTQTPRYLIKTRGQQVTLSCSPISGHRSVSWYQQTPGQGLQFLFEYFSETQRNKGNFPGRFSGRQFSNSRSEMNVSTLELGDSALYLCASSLEGQGVTEAFFGQGTRLTVV.

The rearrangement links TRBV7-6 to TRBJ1-2, with D tentatively TRBD1 (5 bases). Trimming stripped 10 bases from V and 8 bases from J, with 26 bases between. This CDR3 is built from 15 residues. CDR1 is SGHVS and CDR2 is FNYEAQ in the germline V gene. CDR3 nucleotide sequence: TGTGCCACAGTCGCGAATCGGGGGGACTCCGGAGGCTACACCTTC. Translation: CATVANRGDSGGYTF. Full variable domain (remainder filled in from reference TRBV7-6 and TRBJ1-2): GAGVSQSPRYKVTKRGQDVALRCDPISGHVSLYWYRQALGQGPEFLTYFNYEAQQDKSGLPNDRFSAERPEGSISTLTIQRTEQRDSAMYRCATVANRGDSGGYTFGSGTRLTVV.

This clone appeared a few times. The chain joins TRBV29-1 to TRBJ1-2, with D unresolved. Germline CDR1 is SQVTM and CDR2 is ANQGSEA. There are 11 residues in the CDR3. V lost 4 bases and J lost 8, with 11 bases in between. CDR3: CSVAEAGGYTF. The CDR3 DNA reads as TGCAGCGTTGCGGAGGCTGGGGGCTACACCTTC. Complete variable domain (other parts from reference TRBV29-1 and TRBJ1-2): SAVISQKPSRDICQRGTSLTIQCQVDSQVTMMFWYRQQPGQSLTLIATANQGSEATYESGFVIDKFPISRPNLTFSTLTVSNMSPEDSSIYLCSVAEAGGYTFGSGTRLTVV.

This clone was detected only a few times. This sequence joins TRBV6-6 and TRBJ2-7, with 7 bases identical to TRBD2. V dropped 3 bases and J dropped 2; count of bases not matched to a gene: 1. CDR3 size: 13 residues. CDR1 MNHNY and CDR2 SVGAGI come from the germline V gene (reference sequence). CDR3 loop: CASSYGTTYEQYF. The CDR3 DNA follows: TGTGCCAGCAGTTATGGGACTACCTACGAGCAGTACTTC.

In DNA form, the CDR3 reads TGTGCCAGCAGTTCCACAGGGGCAAGGGACTATGGCTACACCTTC. Its protein product is CASSSTGARDYGYTF. The chain couples TRBV6-5 to TRBJ1-2; TRBD1 aligns across 7 bases. Germline trimming cut 4 bases from V and 3 bases from J; bases unmatched to any gene: 8. There are 15 residues in the CDR3. CDR1 MNHEY and CDR2 SVGAGI come from the germline V gene.

The chain is built from TRBV7-9 and TRBJ2-3; D is undetermined. Per germline, CDR1 SEHNR and CDR2 FQNEAQ (reference sequence). The CDR3 consists of 13 residues. V lost 6 bases, J lost 2 bases, and 9 bases lay in between. The CDR3 nucleotides read TGTGCCAGCAGTTCACCTACCACAGATACGCAGTATTTT. Its translation: CASSSPTTDTQYF.

V usage is TRBV7-3 and J usage is TRBJ2-2, with 10 nucleotides matching TRBD2. The CDR3 runs 15 residues. With V trimmed by 6 bases and J by 7 bases, 8 bases remained unmatched. Germline assignment: CDR1 SGHTA and CDR2 FQGTGA. DNA for the CDR3: TGTGCCAGCAGTTTAGCGGGGGGACTTGGCGGGGAGCTGTTTTTT. This translates into CASSLAGGLGGELFF.

The V gene is TRBV4-1, the J gene TRBJ2-7; 9 nucleotides agree with TRBD1. V shed 0 bases and J 4 bases; nucleotides not matched to a gene: 7. Germline V gives CDR1 MGHRA, CDR2 YSYEKL. The CDR3 runs to 16 residues. For the CDR3, the DNA is TGCGCCAGCAGCCAAGATCCGACAGGGGGTCGATACGAGCAGTACTTC. As protein: CASSQDPTGGRYEQYF.

This rearrangement joins TRBV9 to TRBJ2-1, with 11 nucleotides matching TRBD2. V trimming: 6 bases; J trimming: 2 bases; junction bases outside the gene matches: 16. Germline V gene data show CDR1 as SGDLS and CDR2 as YYNGEE. CDR3 length equals 19 residues. CDR3 protein: CASTGRSGGASRAYNEQFF. The DNA of the CDR3 is TGTGCCAGCACCGGGCGTAGCGGGGGGGCCAGTCGAGCCTACAATGAGCAGTTCTTC.

CDR3 bases: TGTGCCAGCAGTGGAGGAAGCCAAGAGACCCAGTACTTC. Translated: CASSGGSQETQYF. V usage is TRBV28 and J usage is TRBJ2-5; D may be TRBD2 (5 bases). From germline, CDR1 is MDHEN and CDR2 SYDVKM. The ends were cut back, 5 bases at V and 1 base at J, with 8 bases in the middle. This CDR3 spans 13 amino acids.

The chain couples TRBV6-1 to TRBJ1-1, with a weak D call TRBD1 (6 bases). Trimming removed 10 bases from V and 6 bases from J, with 9 bases in between. The germline V gene has CDR1 MNHNS and CDR2 SASEGT. This CDR3 comprises 10 residues. The CDR3 DNA reads TGTGCCACACAGGGTCCTGAAGCTTTCTTT. The encoded protein is CATQGPEAFF.

This clone occurred once. V is TRBV6-1 and J is TRBJ1-2; D remains unclear. The V gene lost 6 bases and the J gene lost 13 bases, with 15 bases spanning the gap. The CDR3 length is 11 residues. CDR1 and CDR2 (germline): MNHNS, SASEGT. The CDR3 is CASSDLRESTF. CDR3 in DNA: TGTGCCAGCAGCGATCTGAGGGAATCCACCTTC.